This T cell receptor (beta chain) came from a study of OX40 agonist ivuxolimab in advanced cancers. About the study: Treatment received earlier with anti-PD-1, anti-PD-L1 or anti-CTLA-4 agents was allowed, and approximately 40% had some.

Clones were sequenced by immunoSEQ multiplex PCR, and TCRdb holds only the in-frame ones, with some missing. This repertoire shows more than 60,000 clones, 80% to 85% found once; its top ten account for almost 4.5%. Prior autoimmune disease or systemic immunosuppression barred patients. Study results and limitations: Both blood CD4+ and CD8+ T cells showed clonal growth by week 6 at 0.1 to 3.0 mg/kg. Antigen targets of the expanded peripheral T cells went undetermined.

As regards this clone: The antigen is undetermined.

This TCR was sampled from an adult with an advanced solid tumor such as melanoma, head and neck, liver or kidney cancer. The sequences come from CD4+ or CD8+ T cells sorted from blood, collected in a trial of the OX40 agonist ivuxolimab.

CDR3 coding DNA: TGCAGCGGACTAACAGGGTTGGAGACCCAGTACTTC. Translating gives CSGLTGLETQYF. The gene calls are TRBV29-1 and TRBJ2-5; D is possibly TRBD1 (6 bases). The V end lost 7 bases, the J end lost 5 bases, and 14 bases lay between the germline ends. The CDR3 loop spans 12 amino acids. From germline, CDR1 is SQVTM and CDR2 ANQGSEA.